This T cell receptor beta chain was observed in a study of CD8 T cells in ankylosing spondylitis (dated 2017 in TCRdb). About the full investigation: The study profiled T cell receptor beta repertoires in healthy donors and ankylosing spondylitis patients to find disease-linked TCR variants. In total, the full study cohort was made up of 95 to 110 healthy donors and about two dozen ankylosing spondylitis patients. Samples of peripheral blood were taken, and for ankylosing spondylitis patients, synovial fluid was collected as well. The research as a whole found: The disease-linked clones were reported to be significantly enriched in matched synovial fluid samples from ankylosing spondylitis patients. Some TCR beta motif variants had previously been reported in synovial fluid and blood of reactive arthritis patients, which suggested common disease-initiation mechanisms. A TCR beta motif made up of fewer than 10 highly homologous amino acid variants appeared to be characteristic of blood from ankylosing spondylitis patients. A CD8+ phenotype was shown by the disease-linked clones, which were found at relatively low frequencies in peripheral blood.

This clonotype was picked up a small number of times. Its antigen is unknown. No base qualities exist here, and no much larger clone lies one base off it. For each ankylosing spondylitis patient, the synovial fluid sample was matched to a blood sample from that same patient. Looking up the germline V gene (reference sequence) yields CDR1 MNHEY and CDR2 SMNVEV. The CDR3, cysteine through phenylalanine, is 14 amino acids long. The entry retains the CDR3 DNA only, 42 bases that are in frame from base 1. V lost 2 bases and J lost 6 bases; the stretch between them is 10 bases long. Instrument used: Illumina HiSeq 2500. TCR beta libraries were prepared by quantitative 5'-RACE with molecular barcodes. On the study's bioinformatics: Disease-linked TCR variants were identified with a new computational method built on a probabilistic model of VDJ rearrangement. TCRdb ran its own pipeline on the public reads, namely fastp trimming at Q25 and MiXCR clone calling, and kept in-frame beta chains. Records with the same CDR3 protein are collapsed into one entry carrying the most frequent genes and DNA. The V and J calls and clone size come from TCRdb's table, not from the authors' own analysis. The sample includes more than 110,000 distinct CDR3 sequences, with 7% to 9% observed a single time. About 7.3% of the sample comes from the top ten.

The source material was synovial fluid, either unsorted or a sorted T cell fraction (not recorded which). This receptor was obtained from a male donor with ankylosing spondylitis. The rearrangement joined TRBV27 to TRBJ1-4, with no confident D gene call. The CDR3 region reads CASSLRQRDEKLFF. The DNA sequence reads TGTGCCAGCAGTTTAAGACAAAGGGATGAAAAACTGTTTTTT.